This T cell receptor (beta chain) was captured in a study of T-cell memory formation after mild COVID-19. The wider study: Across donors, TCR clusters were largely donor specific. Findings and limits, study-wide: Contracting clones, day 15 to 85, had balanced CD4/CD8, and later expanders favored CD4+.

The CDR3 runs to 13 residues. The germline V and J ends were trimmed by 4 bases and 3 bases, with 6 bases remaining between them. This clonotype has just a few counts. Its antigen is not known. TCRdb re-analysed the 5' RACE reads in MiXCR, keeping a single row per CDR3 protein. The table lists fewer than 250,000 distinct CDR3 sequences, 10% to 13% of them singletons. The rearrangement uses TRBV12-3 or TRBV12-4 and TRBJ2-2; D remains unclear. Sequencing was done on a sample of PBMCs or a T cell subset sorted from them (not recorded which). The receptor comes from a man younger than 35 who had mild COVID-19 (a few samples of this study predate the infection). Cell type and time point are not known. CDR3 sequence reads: CASSSTYTGELFF. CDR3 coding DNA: TGTGCCAGCAGTTCGACTTACACCGGGGAGCTGTTTTTT.